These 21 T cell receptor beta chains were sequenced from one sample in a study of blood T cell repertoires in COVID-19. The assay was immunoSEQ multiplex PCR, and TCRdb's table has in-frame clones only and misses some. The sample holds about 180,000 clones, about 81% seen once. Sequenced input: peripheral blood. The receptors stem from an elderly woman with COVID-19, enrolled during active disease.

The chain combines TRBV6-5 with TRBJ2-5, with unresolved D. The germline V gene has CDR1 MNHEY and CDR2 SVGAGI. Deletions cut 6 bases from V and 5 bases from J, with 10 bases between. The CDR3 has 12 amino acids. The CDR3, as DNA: TGTGCCAGCAGAGCAACCACGGAGACCCAGTACTTC. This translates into CASRATTETQYF.

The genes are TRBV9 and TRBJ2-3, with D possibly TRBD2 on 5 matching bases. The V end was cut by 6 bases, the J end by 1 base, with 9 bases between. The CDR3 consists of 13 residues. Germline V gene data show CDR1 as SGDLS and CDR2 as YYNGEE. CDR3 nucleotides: TGTGCCAGCAACCGAGCGGGCACAGATACGCAGTATTTT. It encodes CASNRAGTDTQYF.

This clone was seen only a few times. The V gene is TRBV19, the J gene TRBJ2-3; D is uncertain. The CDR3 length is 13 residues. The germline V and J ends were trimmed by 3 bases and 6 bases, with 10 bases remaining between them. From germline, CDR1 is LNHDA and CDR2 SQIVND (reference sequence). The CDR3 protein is CASSMPPADTQYF. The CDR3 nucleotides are TGTGCCAGTAGTATGCCCCCTGCGGATACGCAGTATTTT.

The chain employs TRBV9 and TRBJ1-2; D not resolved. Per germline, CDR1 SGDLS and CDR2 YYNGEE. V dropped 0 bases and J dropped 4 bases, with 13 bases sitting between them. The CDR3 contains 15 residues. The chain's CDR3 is CASSVDPGFGYGYTF. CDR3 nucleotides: TGTGCCAGCAGCGTAGATCCGGGGTTCGGCTATGGCTACACCTTC.

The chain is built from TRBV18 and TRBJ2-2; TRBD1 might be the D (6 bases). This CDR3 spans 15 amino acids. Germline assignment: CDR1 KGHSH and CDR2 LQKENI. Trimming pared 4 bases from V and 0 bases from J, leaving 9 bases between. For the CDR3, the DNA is TGTGCCAGCTCACAGGGACATTCGAACACCGGGGAGCTGTTTTTT. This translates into CASSQGHSNTGELFF.

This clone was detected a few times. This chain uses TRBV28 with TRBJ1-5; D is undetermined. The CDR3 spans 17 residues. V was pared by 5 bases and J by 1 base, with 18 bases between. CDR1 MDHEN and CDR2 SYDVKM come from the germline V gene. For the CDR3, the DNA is TGTGCCAGCAGTCCCCCCGGTGGGCAGACGAGCAATCAGCCCCAGCATTTT. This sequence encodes CASSPPGGQTSNQPQHF.

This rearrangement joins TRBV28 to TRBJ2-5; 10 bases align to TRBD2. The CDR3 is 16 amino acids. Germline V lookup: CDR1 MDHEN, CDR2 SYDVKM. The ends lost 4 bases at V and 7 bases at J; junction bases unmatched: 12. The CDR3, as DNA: TGTGCCAGCAGTTCAATGAGAGAAGCGGGAGGGCGGACCCAGTACTTC. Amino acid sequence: CASSSMREAGGRTQYF.

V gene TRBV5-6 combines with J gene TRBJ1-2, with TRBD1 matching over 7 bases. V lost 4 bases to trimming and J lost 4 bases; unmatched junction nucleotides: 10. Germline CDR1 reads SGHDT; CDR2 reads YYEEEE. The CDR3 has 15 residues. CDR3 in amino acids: CASSPDREDSYGYTF. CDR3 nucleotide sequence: TGTGCCAGCAGCCCCGACAGGGAGGATAGCTATGGCTACACCTTC.

The CDR3 region has the DNA TGTGCCACCAGTGACCACGAGCGGGCGGGGAATGGCTACACCTTC. Residues: CATSDHERAGNGYTF. The rearrangement links TRBV24-1 to TRBJ1-2, with no clear D. Per the germline V gene, CDR1 is KGHDR and CDR2 is SFDVKD. CDR3 size: 15 residues. Trimming took off 4 bases at V and 6 bases at J, with 17 bases between the two ends.

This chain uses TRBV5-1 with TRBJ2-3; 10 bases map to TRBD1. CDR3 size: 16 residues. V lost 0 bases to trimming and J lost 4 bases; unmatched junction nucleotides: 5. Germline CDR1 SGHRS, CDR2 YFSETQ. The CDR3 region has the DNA TGCGCCAGCAGCTTGGAATCCGGGACAGGGGCAGATACGCAGTATTTT. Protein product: CASSLESGTGADTQYF. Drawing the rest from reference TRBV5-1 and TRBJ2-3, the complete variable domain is KAGVTQTPRYLIKTRGQQVTLSCSPISGHRSVSWYQQTPGQGLQFLFEYFSETQRNKGNFPGRFSGRQFSNSRSEMNVSTLELGDSALYLCASSLESGTGADTQYFGPGTRLTVL.

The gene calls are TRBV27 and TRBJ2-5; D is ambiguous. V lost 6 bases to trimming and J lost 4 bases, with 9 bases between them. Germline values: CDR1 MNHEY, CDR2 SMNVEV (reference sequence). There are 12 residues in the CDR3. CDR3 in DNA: TGTGCCAGCAGACGGGTTGGAGAGACCCAGTACTTC. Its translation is CASRRVGETQYF.

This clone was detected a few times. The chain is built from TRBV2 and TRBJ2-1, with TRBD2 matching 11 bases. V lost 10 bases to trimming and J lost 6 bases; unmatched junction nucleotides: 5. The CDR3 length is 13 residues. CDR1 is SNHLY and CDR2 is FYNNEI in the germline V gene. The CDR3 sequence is CANTGTSGNEQFF. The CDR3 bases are TGTGCCAACACAGGGACTAGCGGCAATGAGCAGTTCTTC. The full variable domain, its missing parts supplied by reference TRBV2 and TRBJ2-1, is EPEVTQTPSHQVTQMGQEVILRCVPISNHLYFYWYRQILGQKVEFLVSFYNNEISEKSEIFDDQFSVERPDGSNFTLKIRSTKLEDSAMYFCANTGTSGNEQFFGPGTRLTVL.

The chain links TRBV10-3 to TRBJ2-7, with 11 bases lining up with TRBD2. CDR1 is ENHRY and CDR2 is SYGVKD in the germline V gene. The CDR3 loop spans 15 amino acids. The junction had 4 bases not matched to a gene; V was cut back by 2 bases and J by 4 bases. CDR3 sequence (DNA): TGTGCCATCAGTGAGCCGACTAGCGGGGTGTACGAGCAGTACTTC. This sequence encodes CAISEPTSGVYEQYF.

CDR3 residues: CASSLSSGTSGQETQYF. The CDR3 DNA is TGCGCCAGCAGCCTAAGCTCGGGGACTAGCGGACAAGAGACCCAGTACTTC. This chain joins TRBV4-1 and TRBJ2-5; 11 nucleotides match TRBD2. The CDR3 consists of 17 residues. The J segment lost 2 bases and the V segment lost 4 bases, leaving 9 bases of the junction unmatched. CDR1 is MGHRA, CDR2 YSYEKL, per germline.

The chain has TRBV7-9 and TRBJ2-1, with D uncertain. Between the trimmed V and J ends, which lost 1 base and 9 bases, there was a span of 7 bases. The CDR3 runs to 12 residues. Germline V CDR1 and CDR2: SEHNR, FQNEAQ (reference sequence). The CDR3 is CASSLDSGEQFF. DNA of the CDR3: TGTGCCAGCAGCTTAGATAGTGGTGAGCAGTTCTTC. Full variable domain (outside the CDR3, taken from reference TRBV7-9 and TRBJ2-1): DTGVSQNPRHKITKRGQNVTFRCDPISEHNRLYWYRQTLGQGPEFLTYFQNEAQLEKSRLLSDRFSAERPKGSFSTLEIQRTEQGDSAMYLCASSLDSGEQFFGPGTRLTVL.

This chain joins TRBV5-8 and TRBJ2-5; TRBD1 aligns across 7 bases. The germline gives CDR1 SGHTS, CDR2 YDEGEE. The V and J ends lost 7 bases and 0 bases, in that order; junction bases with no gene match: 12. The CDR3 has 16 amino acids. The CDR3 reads CASVIKGASYQETQYF. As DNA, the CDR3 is TGTGCCAGCGTTATAAAGGGGGCTTCGTACCAAGAGACCCAGTACTTC.

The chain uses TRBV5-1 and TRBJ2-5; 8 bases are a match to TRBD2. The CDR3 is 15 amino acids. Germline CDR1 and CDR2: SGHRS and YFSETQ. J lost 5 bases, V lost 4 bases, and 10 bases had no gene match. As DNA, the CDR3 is TGCGCCAGCAGCCCGGCCGGGAGGGCGGGGGAGACCCAGTACTTC. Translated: CASSPAGRAGETQYF.

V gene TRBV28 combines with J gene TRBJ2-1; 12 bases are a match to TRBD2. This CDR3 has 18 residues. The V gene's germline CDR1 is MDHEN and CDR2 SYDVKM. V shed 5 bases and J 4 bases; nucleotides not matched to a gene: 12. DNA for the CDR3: TGTGCCAGCAGTGTGACTAGCGGGGGTCTTCGGTCGTACAATGAGCAGTTCTTC. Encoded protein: CASSVTSGGLRSYNEQFF.

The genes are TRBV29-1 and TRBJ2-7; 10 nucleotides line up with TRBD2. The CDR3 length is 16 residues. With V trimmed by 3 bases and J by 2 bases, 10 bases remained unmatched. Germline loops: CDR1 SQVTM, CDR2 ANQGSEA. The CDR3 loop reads CSVDGVAGGLTYEQYF. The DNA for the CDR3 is TGCAGCGTTGACGGCGTAGCGGGAGGATTGACCTACGAGCAGTACTTC.

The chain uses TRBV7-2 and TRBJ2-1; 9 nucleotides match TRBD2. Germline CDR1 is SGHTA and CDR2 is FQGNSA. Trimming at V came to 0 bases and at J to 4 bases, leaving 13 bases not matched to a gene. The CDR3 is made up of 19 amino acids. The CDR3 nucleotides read TGTGCCAGCAGCTTAGCGCTAAGCCCGGGCGGGGGGGCTTACAATGAGCAGTTCTTC. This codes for CASSLALSPGGGAYNEQFF.

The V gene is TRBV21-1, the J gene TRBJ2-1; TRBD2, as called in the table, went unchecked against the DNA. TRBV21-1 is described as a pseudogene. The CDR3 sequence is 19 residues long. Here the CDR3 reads CASSSYSWVEGSSYNEQFF. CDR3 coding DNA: TGTGCCAGCAGCTCCTATAGTTGGGTTGAGGGTAGCTCCTACAATGAGCAGTTCTTC.